What follows is one T cell receptor (beta chain) and its context. The data were taken from a study of blood T cell repertoires in COVID-19. Across the study: Sites in the United States, Italy and Spain provided acute and convalescent COVID-19 samples. PBMCs, B-cell-depleted T cells, or T cells were the source of the cDNA or gDNA that made up the material.

The ends were cut back, 7 bases at V and 5 bases at J, with 14 bases in the middle. This CDR3 is built from 13 residues. Germline loops: CDR1 SQVTM, CDR2 ANQGSEA. In the original analysis: Estimation of nucleated cell counts relied on the amplification of reference gene primers. This table comes from immunoSEQ multiplex PCR, and its TCRdb copy is limited to in-frame clones, with some not included. D and trimming were read from the DNA, whereas the V and J calls and clone size are those reported in that table. The sample holds 280,000 or so clones, roughly four fifths seen once. The sequencing input was peripheral blood. V usage is TRBV29-1 and J usage is TRBJ1-4, with D possibly being TRBD1 (5 bases). This receptor was identified in a woman aged 45-65 years who had recovered from COVID-19. In nucleotides, the CDR3 is TGCAGCGCCCTGACGGGGGGGAATGAAAAACTGTTTTTT. Protein product: CSALTGGNEKLFF.